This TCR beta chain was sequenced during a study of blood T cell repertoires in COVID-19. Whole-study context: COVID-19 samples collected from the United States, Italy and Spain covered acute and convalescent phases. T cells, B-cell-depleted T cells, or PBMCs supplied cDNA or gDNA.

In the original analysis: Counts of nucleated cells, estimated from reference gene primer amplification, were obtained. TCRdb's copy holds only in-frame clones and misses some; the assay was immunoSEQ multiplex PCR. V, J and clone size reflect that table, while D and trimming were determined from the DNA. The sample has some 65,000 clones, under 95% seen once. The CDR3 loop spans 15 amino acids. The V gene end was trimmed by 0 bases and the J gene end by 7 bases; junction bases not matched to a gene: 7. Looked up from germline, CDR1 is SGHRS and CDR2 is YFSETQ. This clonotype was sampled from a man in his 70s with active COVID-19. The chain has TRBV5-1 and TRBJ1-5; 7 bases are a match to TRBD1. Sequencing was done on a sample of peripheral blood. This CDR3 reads CASSLDTGARQPQHF. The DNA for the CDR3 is TGCGCCAGCAGCTTGGATACAGGGGCCCGGCAGCCCCAGCATTTT.